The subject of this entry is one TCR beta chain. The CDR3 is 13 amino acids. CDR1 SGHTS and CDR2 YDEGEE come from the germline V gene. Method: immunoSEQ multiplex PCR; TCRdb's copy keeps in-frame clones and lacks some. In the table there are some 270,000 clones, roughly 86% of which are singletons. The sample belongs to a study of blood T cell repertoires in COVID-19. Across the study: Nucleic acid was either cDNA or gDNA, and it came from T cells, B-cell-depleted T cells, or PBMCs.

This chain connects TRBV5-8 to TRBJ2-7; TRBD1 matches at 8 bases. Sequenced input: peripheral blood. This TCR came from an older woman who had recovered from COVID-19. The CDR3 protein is CASTRQGSYEQYF. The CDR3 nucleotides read TGTGCATCGACGAGACAGGGGTCCTACGAGCAGTACTTC.